The 23 T cell receptor beta chains presented below share a single source sample, sequenced in a study of cytomegalovirus exposure and HLA in healthy donors. TCRdb's table, derived via immunoSEQ multiplex PCR, lists solely in-frame clones and lacks some. The sample consists of approximately 270,000 clones, roughly 87% of them appearing once. Sample: PBMCs. The receptors come from a man younger than 35 in good health and CMV-seropositive.

The rearrangement links TRBV27 to TRBJ2-5; D ambiguous. Germline-derived CDR1 and CDR2 are MNHEY and SMNVEV (reference sequence). The ends were cut back, 3 bases at V and 3 bases at J, with 8 bases in the middle. The CDR3 loop spans 13 amino acids. The CDR3 DNA reads TGTGCCAGCAGTTTTTACGGAGAAGAGACCCAGTACTTC. It yields the protein CASSFYGEETQYF.

The chain links TRBV2 to TRBJ1-2; 7 bases align to TRBD1. After removal of 6 bases from V and 4 bases from J, the junction contained 8 bases not matched to a gene. Germline CDR1 and CDR2: SNHLY and FYNNEI. This CDR3 has 14 residues. As DNA, the CDR3 is TGTGCCAGCAGGGAGGCAGGGGGGATCTATGGCTACACCTTC. Encoded protein: CASREAGGIYGYTF.

In this sample, this clone turned up a few times. One end of the junction fails to match germline, which may point to a read error. CDR3 sequence: CASSESGKQPQHF. CDR3 nucleotides: TGTGCCAGCAGTGAATCCGGCAAGCAGCCCCAGCATTTT. The chain uses TRBV6-1 and TRBJ1-5; D gene unclear. Per germline, CDR1 MNHNS and CDR2 SASEGT. This CDR3 is built from 13 residues.

Concerning this clone: The sample holds other DNA sequences that translate to the same CDR3. The genes are TRBV28 and TRBJ2-7; TRBD2 aligns across 8 bases. This CDR3 spans 11 amino acids. From germline, CDR1 is MDHEN and CDR2 SYDVKM. V shed 7 bases, J shed 4 bases, and the junction held 0 bases outside the gene matches. CDR3: CASTGGYEQYF. The CDR3 DNA follows: TGTGCCAGCACGGGGGGGTACGAGCAGTACTTC.

The chain has TRBV4-2 and TRBJ2-3; 9 bases line up with TRBD1. CDR1 and CDR2 (germline): LGHNA, YNFKEQ. The V gene end was trimmed by 5 bases and the J gene end by 4 bases; junction bases not matched to a gene: 13. This CDR3 is built from 17 residues. In DNA form, the CDR3 reads TGTGCCAGCAGCAAAGTCCCCGGACAGGGGATTCCAGATACGCAGTATTTT. As protein: CASSKVPGQGIPDTQYF.

This clone was seen a handful of times. The chain carries TRBV5-1 and TRBJ2-7, with 10 bases lining up with TRBD2. Germline CDR1 reads SGHRS; CDR2 reads YFSETQ. The J segment lost 1 base and the V segment lost 4 bases, leaving 11 bases of the junction unmatched. The CDR3 runs 17 residues. Written as DNA, the CDR3 is TGCGCCAGCAGCCCCCCCGCAGCGGGAGGGGTATCCTACGAGCAGTACTTC. Translating gives CASSPPAAGGVSYEQYF.

This chain uses TRBV27 with TRBJ2-4; D gene uncertain. CDR1 and CDR2 (germline): MNHEY, SMNVEV (reference sequence). This CDR3 contains 13 residues. Trimming took off 8 bases at V and 3 bases at J, with 11 bases between the two ends. This CDR3 reads CASHDDGKNIQYF. Here the CDR3 DNA reads TGTGCCAGCCATGACGATGGCAAAAACATTCAGTACTTC.

This chain links TRBV5-1 with TRBJ2-2; D is undetermined. Trimming stripped 0 bases from V and 4 bases from J, with 7 bases between. The CDR3 has 14 residues. Germline values: CDR1 SGHRS, CDR2 YFSETQ. CDR3: CASSLDGSTGELFF. In nucleotides, the CDR3 is TGCGCCAGCAGCTTGGATGGCAGCACCGGGGAGCTGTTTTTT.

The V and J genes are TRBV2 and TRBJ2-1, with D uncertain. Between the trimmed V and J ends, which lost 4 bases and 0 bases, there was a span of 10 bases. The length of the CDR3 is 15 residues. Germline CDR1 is SNHLY and CDR2 is FYNNEI. In nucleotides, the CDR3 is TGTGCCAGCAGTGTGAGGAAGAGCTCCTACAATGAGCAGTTCTTC. Amino acid sequence: CASSVRKSSYNEQFF.

CDR3 protein: CASRQDREEQYF. Here the CDR3 DNA reads TGTGCCAGCAGACAAGACAGGGAGGAGCAGTACTTC. The chain is built from TRBV11-2 and TRBJ2-7, with TRBD1 matching 7 bases. The germline V gene encodes CDR1 SGHAT and CDR2 FQNNGV. The CDR3 sequence is 12 residues long. The J segment lost 7 bases and the V segment lost 6 bases, leaving 6 bases of the junction unmatched.

This CDR3 reads CAISPNNQPQHF. Written as DNA, the CDR3 is TGTGCCATCAGCCCCAACAATCAGCCCCAGCATTTT. The chain is built from TRBV10-3 and TRBJ1-5, with D hard to call. Germline CDR1 ENHRY, CDR2 SYGVKD. Trimming removed 6 bases at V and 3 bases at J, with 6 bases between. The CDR3 has 12 residues.

The chain combines TRBV2 with TRBJ1-2, with unresolved D. Trimming shortened V by 6 bases and J by 1 base, and 12 bases separated the two germline ends. The CDR3 spans 14 residues. Germline-derived CDR1 and CDR2 are SNHLY and FYNNEI. CDR3 amino acids: CASRGSAVNYGYTF. The DNA of the CDR3 is TGTGCCAGCAGGGGGTCGGCGGTTAACTATGGCTACACCTTC.

This rearrangement joins TRBV5-1 to TRBJ2-3, with D possibly matching TRBD2 (7 bases). The germline V gene encodes CDR1 SGHRS and CDR2 YFSETQ. V lost 4 bases and J 0 bases, leaving 12 bases between the germline ends. This CDR3 has 15 residues. The CDR3 DNA reads TGCGCCAGCAGCGCAGCGGGACAAAGCACAGATACGCAGTATTTT. Translating gives CASSAAGQSTDTQYF. Supplemented by reference TRBV5-1 and TRBJ2-3, the full variable domain reads KAGVTQTPRYLIKTRGQQVTLSCSPISGHRSVSWYQQTPGQGLQFLFEYFSETQRNKGNFPGRFSGRQFSNSRSEMNVSTLELGDSALYLCASSAAGQSTDTQYFGPGTRLTVL.

The CDR3 coding sequence is TGTGCCACCAGCAGGGGACAGGGGGCTGGAAACACCATATATTTT. Translation: CATSRGQGAGNTIYF. The chain employs TRBV15 and TRBJ1-3, with 11 bases fitting TRBD1. V lost 3 bases, J lost 2 bases, and 0 bases stayed unmatched. This CDR3 has 15 amino acids. Germline V lookup: CDR1 LNHNV, CDR2 YYDKDF (reference sequence).

The rearrangement links TRBV9 to TRBJ1-1; no clear D gene. This CDR3 has 14 residues. The V end lost 6 bases, the J end lost 4 bases, and 16 bases lay between the germline ends. Germline V gene sequence: CDR1 SGDLS, CDR2 YYNGEE. This chain's CDR3 is CASNPLLRSTEAFF. DNA for the CDR3: TGTGCCAGCAACCCCCTTCTAAGGAGCACTGAAGCTTTCTTT.

The gene calls are TRBV7-2 and TRBJ2-1; possible D gene TRBD2, 5 bases. V lost 0 bases and J 8 bases, leaving 17 bases between the germline ends. The CDR3 spans 16 residues. Germline loops: CDR1 SGHTA, CDR2 FQGNSA. The CDR3 here is CASSLALDRSGDEQFF. As DNA, the CDR3 is TGTGCCAGCAGCTTAGCGCTGGACCGGAGCGGCGATGAGCAGTTCTTC.

The V and J genes are TRBV7-9 and TRBJ1-2; D remains unclear. Per the germline V gene, CDR1 is SEHNR and CDR2 is FQNEAQ (reference sequence). This CDR3 spans 10 amino acids. The V gene lost 1 base and the J gene lost 7 bases, with 1 base spanning the gap. Here the CDR3 reads CASSLGGYTF. In DNA form, the CDR3 reads TGTGCCAGCAGCTTAGGTGGCTACACCTTC.

The chain uses TRBV9 and TRBJ1-1; 9 positions match TRBD1. Losses at the gene ends were 4 bases for V and 1 base for J; bases not matched to a gene: 8. The CDR3 extends over 16 amino acids. CDR1 is SGDLS and CDR2 is YYNGEE in the germline V gene. As DNA, the CDR3 is TGTGCCAGCAGCCCCCTCGGGACAGGGCAGAACACTGAAGCTTTCTTT. Amino acids: CASSPLGTGQNTEAFF.

V gene TRBV29-1 combines with J gene TRBJ1-2; D remains ambiguous. This CDR3 region has 11 residues. Deletions cut 6 bases from V and 2 bases from J, with 7 bases between. Per germline, CDR1 SQVTM and CDR2 ANQGSEA. CDR3 nucleotide sequence: TGCAGCGTGGCCGGGAACTATGGCTACACCTTC. Residues: CSVAGNYGYTF.

This clone was detected only a few times. The chain employs TRBV5-6 and TRBJ2-5; D possibly matches TRBD1 or TRBD2 (6 bases each). The CDR3 is 13 residues long. The V and J ends lost 4 bases and 5 bases respectively, with 12 bases between them. Per the germline V gene, CDR1 is SGHDT and CDR2 is YYEEEE. This CDR3 is CASSVWGAETQYF. The CDR3 DNA sequence: TGTGCCAGCAGCGTCTGGGGGGCGGAGACCCAGTACTTC.

The chain uses TRBV4-1 and TRBJ1-1; D call uncertain. The V and J ends lost 1 base and 6 bases respectively, with 15 bases between them. CDR3 length: 15 amino acids. Per the germline V gene, CDR1 is MGHRA and CDR2 is YSYEKL. CDR3: CASSQVILPGPEAFF. The CDR3 DNA is TGCGCCAGCAGCCAAGTAATCCTCCCCGGGCCTGAAGCTTTCTTT.

V usage is TRBV15 and J usage is TRBJ2-7; D unresolved. The germline gives CDR1 LNHNV, CDR2 YYDKDF (reference sequence). Trimming shortened V by 3 bases and J by 7 bases, and 13 bases separated the two germline ends. The CDR3 sequence is 13 residues long. The chain's CDR3 is CATSSDGPLEQYF. For the CDR3, the DNA is TGTGCCACCAGCAGTGACGGACCCCTGGAGCAGTACTTC.

The chain carries TRBV4-1 and TRBJ2-3; D remains ambiguous. The CDR3 sequence is 11 residues long. V was trimmed by 1 base and J by 14 bases, leaving 10 bases between them. Looked up from germline, CDR1 is MGHRA and CDR2 is YSYEKL. CDR3 in amino acids: CASSQGTARYF. As DNA, the CDR3 is TGCGCCAGCAGCCAAGGCACAGCGCGGTATTTT.